Sequencing of this TCR beta chain was carried out in a study of T-cell memory formation after mild COVID-19 (dated by TCRdb to 2020 to 2022). In terms of the full investigation: Most TCR sequence clusters were specific to one of the two donors. Two young, previously healthy adult volunteers made up the cohort, one male and one female. Longitudinal TCRalpha and TCRbeta repertoire sequencing tracked T-cell clones expanding and contracting after mild COVID-19 in a couple of donors.

Ficoll-Paque density gradient centrifugation was the method used to isolate PBMCs. General study outcomes and caveats: Only a couple of mild cases were covered by the study, and larger cohorts that include severe cases with pre-infection samples were considered necessary. Some responding clones were detected in pre-infection memory, which suggested that pre-existing cross-reactive memory T cells had joined the SARS-CoV-2 response. Clones that contracted from day 15 to 85 showed balanced CD4/CD8 phenotypes, whereas a second wave of clones that expanded from day 15 to 37 leaned towards CD4+. SARS-CoV-2 specificity was not confirmed for the second-wave clones peaking on day 37. Contracting CD4+ clones appeared mostly in the CM and EM memory subsets, whereas CD8+ clones were enriched in EMRA.

Regarding this clonotype: It lacks a known antigen. Nothing much larger sits one base from this clone, and base qualities are not available.

This sample was sequenced with an Illumina NovaSeq 6000. TCRalpha and TCRbeta cDNA libraries were constructed by 5'RACE with constant-segment primers, with sample barcodes and unique molecular identifiers being introduced. RNA was extracted from every sample with Trizol reagent. Libraries were amplified in two PCR steps, with a second sample barcode and Illumina TruSeq adapters added in the second step. The libraries were sequenced on an Illumina NovaSeq using 2 x 150 bp paired-end reads. Per the original workflow: Reads were demultiplexed and collapsed into UMI-guided consensus sequences with migec v1.2.7. Using mixcr v2.1.11, UMI consensuses were aligned to TRA and TRB V and J templates and then assembled into clonotypes. A clonotype was counted as expanded or contracted only when both edgeR and NoisET called the clonotype significant, with the noise models trained on biological replicates. For edgeR calls, a false discovery rate-adjusted p below 0.01 and a log2 fold-change threshold of 1 were applied. As an exploratory analysis of dynamics, max-normalized trajectories of the 1000 most abundant clonotypes were examined by PCA with hierarchical clustering. Separately sequenced CD4+ and CD8+ repertoires were used to assign the CD4 or CD8 phenotype of responding clones. TCRdb's own reprocessing of the public reads used fastp at Q25 and MiXCR and kept productive beta chains. CDR3 protein duplicates are merged, each entry listing the most common genes and DNA. TCRdb's processing, not the study's, gives the V and J calls here. Recorded for this sample are some 190,000 distinct CDR3 sequences; approximately 20% of them occurred a single time. Clones ranked in the top ten supply 2.4% of the sample.

Sequences DFQATT (CDR1) and SNEGSKA (CDR2) are obtained from the germline V gene (reference sequence). The germline V and J ends show losses of 4 bases and 0 bases respectively, and no gene match explains 3 bases of the junction. Including the terminal cysteine and phenylalanine, the CDR3 comprises 14 residues. Here the CDR3 DNA is all that survives: 42 bases in frame from base 1. Sequenced material: PBMCs or a T cell subset sorted from them (not recorded which). The rearranged segments are TRBV20-1 and TRBJ2-3, and 8 bases in between align with TRBD2. The clonotype comes from an adult woman who had mild COVID-19 (a few samples of this study predate the infection). The sample titles of this study are shuffled in the database, so cell type and time point are left out; the donor was told from shared clones. The CDR3 corresponds to CSAKLADSTDTQYF. In nucleotides, the sequence is TGCAGTGCTAAACTAGCGGATAGCACAGATACGCAGTATTTT.